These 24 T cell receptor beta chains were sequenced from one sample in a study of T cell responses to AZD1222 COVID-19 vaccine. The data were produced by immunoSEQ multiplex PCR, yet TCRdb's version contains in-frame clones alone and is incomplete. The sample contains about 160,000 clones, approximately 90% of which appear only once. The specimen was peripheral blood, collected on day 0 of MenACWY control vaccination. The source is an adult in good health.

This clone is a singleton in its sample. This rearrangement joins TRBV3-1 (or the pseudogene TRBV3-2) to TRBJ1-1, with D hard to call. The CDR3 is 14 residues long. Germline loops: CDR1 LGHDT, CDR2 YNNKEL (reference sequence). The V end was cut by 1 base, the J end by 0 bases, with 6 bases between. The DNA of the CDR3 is TGTGCCAGCAGCCAAGGGCAGGTGAACACTGAAGCTTTCTTT. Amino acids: CASSQGQVNTEAFF.

The CDR3 loop is CASSQSLWWGNTIYF. The CDR3 DNA is TGCGCCAGCAGTCAATCACTCTGGTGGGGAAACACCATATATTTT. The rearrangement uses TRBV23-1 and TRBJ1-3; D is unresolved. TRBV23-1 is placed among ORFs of uncertain function. Deletions cut 0 bases from V and 4 bases from J, with 10 bases between. The length of the CDR3 is 15 residues.

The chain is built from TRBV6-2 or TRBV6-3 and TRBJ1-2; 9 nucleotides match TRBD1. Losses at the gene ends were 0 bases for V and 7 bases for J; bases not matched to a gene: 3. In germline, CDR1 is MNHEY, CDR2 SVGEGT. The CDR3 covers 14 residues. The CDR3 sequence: CASSYSGQGPGYTF. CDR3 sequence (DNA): TGTGCCAGCAGTTACTCGGGACAGGGACCTGGCTACACCTTC.

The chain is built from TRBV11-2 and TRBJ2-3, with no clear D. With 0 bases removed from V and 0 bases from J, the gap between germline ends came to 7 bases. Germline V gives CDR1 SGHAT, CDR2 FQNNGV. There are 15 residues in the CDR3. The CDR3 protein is CASSLDRYSTDTQYF. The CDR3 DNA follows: TGTGCCAGCAGCTTAGATCGATACAGCACAGATACGCAGTATTTT.

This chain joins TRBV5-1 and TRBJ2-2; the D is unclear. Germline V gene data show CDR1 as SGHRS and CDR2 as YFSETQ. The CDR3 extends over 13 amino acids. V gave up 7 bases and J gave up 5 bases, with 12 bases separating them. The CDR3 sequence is CASRLLGTGELFF. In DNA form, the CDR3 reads TGCGCCAGCCGTCTCCTAGGGACCGGGGAGCTGTTTTTT.

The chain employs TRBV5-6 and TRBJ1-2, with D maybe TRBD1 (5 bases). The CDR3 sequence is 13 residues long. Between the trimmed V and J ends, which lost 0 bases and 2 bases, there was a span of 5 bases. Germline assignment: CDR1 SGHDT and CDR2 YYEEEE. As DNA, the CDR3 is TGTGCCAGCAGCTTGGGACAGAACTATGGCTACACCTTC. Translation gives CASSLGQNYGYTF.

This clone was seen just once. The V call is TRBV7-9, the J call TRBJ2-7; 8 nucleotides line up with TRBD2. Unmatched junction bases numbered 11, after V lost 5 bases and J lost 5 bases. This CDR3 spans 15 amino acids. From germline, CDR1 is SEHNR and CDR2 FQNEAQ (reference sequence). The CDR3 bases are TGTGCCAGCAGCCCGTCGGGAGCGGGAGATCACGAGCAGTACTTC. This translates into CASSPSGAGDHEQYF.

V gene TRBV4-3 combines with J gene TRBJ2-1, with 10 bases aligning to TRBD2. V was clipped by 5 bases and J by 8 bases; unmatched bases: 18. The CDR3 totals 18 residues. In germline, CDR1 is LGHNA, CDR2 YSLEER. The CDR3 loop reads CASSRAPSSSGSLDEQFF. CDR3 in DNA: TGCGCCAGCAGCAGAGCACCCTCCTCTAGCGGGAGTCTGGATGAGCAGTTCTTC.

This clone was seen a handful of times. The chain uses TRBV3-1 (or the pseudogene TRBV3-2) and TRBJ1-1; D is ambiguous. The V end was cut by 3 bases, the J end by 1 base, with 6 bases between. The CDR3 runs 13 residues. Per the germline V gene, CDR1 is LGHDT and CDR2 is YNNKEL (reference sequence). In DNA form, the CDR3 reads TGTGCCAGCAGCCATGTCAGGAACACTGAAGCTTTCTTT. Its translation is CASSHVRNTEAFF.

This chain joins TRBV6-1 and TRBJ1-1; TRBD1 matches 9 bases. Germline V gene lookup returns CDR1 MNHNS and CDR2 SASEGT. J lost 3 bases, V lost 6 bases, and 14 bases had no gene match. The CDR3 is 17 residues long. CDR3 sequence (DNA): TGTGCCAGCAGAGAACCTACAGGGGGCGCGGAGGACACTGAAGCTTTCTTT. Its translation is CASREPTGGAEDTEAFF.

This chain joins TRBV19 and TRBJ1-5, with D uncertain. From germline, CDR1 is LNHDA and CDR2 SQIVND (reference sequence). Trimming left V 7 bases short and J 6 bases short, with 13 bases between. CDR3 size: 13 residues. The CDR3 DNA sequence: TGTGCCAGTAAGCTACTTAACAGTCAGCCCCAGCATTTT. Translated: CASKLLNSQPQHF. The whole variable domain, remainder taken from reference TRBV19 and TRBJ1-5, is DGGITQSPKYLFRKEGQNVTLSCEQNLNHDAMYWYRQDPGQGLRLIYYSQIVNDFQKGDIAEGYSVSREKKESFPLTVTSAQKNPTAFYLCASKLLNSQPQHFGDGTRLSIL.

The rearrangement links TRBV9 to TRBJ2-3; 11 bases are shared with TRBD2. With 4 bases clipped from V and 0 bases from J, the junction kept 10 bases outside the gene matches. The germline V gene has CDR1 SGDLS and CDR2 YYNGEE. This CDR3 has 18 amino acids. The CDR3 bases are TGTGCCAGCAGCCGACACCCAGGACTAGCGGGTAGCACAGATACGCAGTATTTT. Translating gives CASSRHPGLAGSTDTQYF.

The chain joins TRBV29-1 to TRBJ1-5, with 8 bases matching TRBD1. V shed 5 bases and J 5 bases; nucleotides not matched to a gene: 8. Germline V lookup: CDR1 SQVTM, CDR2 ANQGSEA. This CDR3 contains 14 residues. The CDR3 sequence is CSVRGQGPDQPQHF. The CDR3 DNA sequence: TGCAGCGTTCGAGGACAGGGCCCGGATCAGCCCCAGCATTTT.

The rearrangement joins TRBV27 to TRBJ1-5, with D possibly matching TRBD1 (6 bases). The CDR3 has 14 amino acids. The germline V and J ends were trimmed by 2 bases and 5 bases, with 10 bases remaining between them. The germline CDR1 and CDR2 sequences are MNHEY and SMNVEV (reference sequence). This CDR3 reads CASSLGQGHQPQHF. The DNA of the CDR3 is TGTGCCAGCAGTTTAGGGCAGGGGCATCAGCCCCAGCATTTT.

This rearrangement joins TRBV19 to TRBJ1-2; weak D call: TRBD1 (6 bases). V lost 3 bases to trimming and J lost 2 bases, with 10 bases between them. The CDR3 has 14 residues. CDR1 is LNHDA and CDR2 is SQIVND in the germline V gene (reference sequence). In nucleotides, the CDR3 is TGTGCCAGTAGTATCCAGGGGCCAAACTATGGCTACACCTTC. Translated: CASSIQGPNYGYTF.

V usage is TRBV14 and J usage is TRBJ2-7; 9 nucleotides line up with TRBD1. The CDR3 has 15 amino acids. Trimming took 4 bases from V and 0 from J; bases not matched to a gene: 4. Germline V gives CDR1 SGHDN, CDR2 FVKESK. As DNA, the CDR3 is TGTGCCAGCAGCCCCTTGACAGGGGGCTCCTACGAGCAGTACTTC. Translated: CASSPLTGGSYEQYF.

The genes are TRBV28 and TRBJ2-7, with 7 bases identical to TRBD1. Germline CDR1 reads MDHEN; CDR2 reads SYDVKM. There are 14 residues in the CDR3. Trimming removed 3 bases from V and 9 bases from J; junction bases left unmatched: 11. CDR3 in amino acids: CASSFRQGGSRQYF. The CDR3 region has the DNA TGTGCCAGCAGTTTTAGACAGGGTGGAAGTCGGCAGTACTTC.

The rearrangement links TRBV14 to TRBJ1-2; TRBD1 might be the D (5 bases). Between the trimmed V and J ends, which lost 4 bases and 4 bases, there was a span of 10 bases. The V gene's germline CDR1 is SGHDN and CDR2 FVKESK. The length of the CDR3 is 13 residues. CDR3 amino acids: CASSLTQGYGYTF. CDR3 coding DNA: TGTGCCAGCAGCCTAACGCAGGGCTATGGCTACACCTTC.

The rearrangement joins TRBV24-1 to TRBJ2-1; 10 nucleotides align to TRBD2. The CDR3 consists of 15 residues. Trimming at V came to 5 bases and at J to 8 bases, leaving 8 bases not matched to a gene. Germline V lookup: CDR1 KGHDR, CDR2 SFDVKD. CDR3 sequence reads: CATSGASGRPYEQFF. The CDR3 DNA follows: TGTGCCACCAGTGGGGCTAGCGGGAGACCCTATGAGCAGTTCTTC.

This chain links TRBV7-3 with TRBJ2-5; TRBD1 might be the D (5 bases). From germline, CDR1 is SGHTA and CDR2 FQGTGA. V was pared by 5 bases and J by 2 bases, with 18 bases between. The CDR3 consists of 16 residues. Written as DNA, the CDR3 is TGTGCCAGCAGCCCCCAGAAGGGCACAGGACAAGAGACCCAGTACTTC. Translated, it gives CASSPQKGTGQETQYF.

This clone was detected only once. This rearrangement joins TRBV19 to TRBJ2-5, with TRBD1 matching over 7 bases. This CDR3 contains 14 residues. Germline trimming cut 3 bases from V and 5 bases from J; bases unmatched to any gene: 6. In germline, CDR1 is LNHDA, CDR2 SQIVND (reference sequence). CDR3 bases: TGTGCCAGTAGTATCAGAGGGGGCCGGGAGACCCAGTACTTC. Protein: CASSIRGGRETQYF.

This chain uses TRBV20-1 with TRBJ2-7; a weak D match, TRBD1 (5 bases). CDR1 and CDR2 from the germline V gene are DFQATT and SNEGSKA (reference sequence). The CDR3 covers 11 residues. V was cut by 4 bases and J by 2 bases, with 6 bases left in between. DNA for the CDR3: TGCAGTGCTACAGGGCCCTACGAGCAGTACTTC. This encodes CSATGPYEQYF.

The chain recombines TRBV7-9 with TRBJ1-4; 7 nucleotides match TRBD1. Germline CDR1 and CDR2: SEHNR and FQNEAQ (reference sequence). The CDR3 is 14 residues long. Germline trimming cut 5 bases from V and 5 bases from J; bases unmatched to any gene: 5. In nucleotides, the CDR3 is TGTGCCAGCAGCCTTGACAGGGCCAATGAAAAACTGTTTTTT. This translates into CASSLDRANEKLFF.

CDR3 DNA sequence: TGTGCCAGCAGCTTAGGACAGAACAATGAGCAGTTCTTC. Its protein is CASSLGQNNEQFF. The genes are TRBV7-9 and TRBJ2-1; D possibly corresponds to TRBD1 (5 bases). The CDR3 is made up of 13 amino acids. Germline V gene data show CDR1 as SEHNR and CDR2 as FQNEAQ (reference sequence). Trimming cost V 1 base and J 5 bases, with 6 bases left between them.